The 14 T cell receptor beta chains in this list originate from one sample, sequenced in a study of blood T cell repertoires in COVID-19. Some clones are missing from TCRdb's copy, which holds only in-frame ones; the method was immunoSEQ multiplex PCR. The sample carries some 74,000 clones, about 72% recorded once. What was sequenced was peripheral blood. These receptors originate from a man in his sixties or seventies with active or convalescent COVID-19.

The CDR3: CASSYGQQNSPLHF. CDR3 coding DNA: TGTGCCAGCAGTTACGGTCAACAGAATTCACCCCTCCACTTT. V and J are TRBV6-5 and TRBJ1-6; D unresolved. The ends were cut back, 2 bases at V and 7 bases at J, with 9 bases in the middle. The germline V gene has CDR1 MNHEY and CDR2 SVGAGI. The length of the CDR3 is 14 residues.

The rearrangement links TRBV10-1 to TRBJ2-7; 9 bases are shared with TRBD2. The CDR3 length is 14 residues. The V gene's germline CDR1 is WNHNN and CDR2 SYGVQD (reference sequence). The trim removed 4 bases at V and 5 bases at J, leaving 6 bases unmatched. CDR3 sequence reads: CASSGGSGGHEQYF. The CDR3 bases are TGCGCCAGCAGTGGTGGTAGCGGGGGCCACGAGCAGTACTTC.

The rearrangement joins TRBV2 to TRBJ1-5; 7 bases map to TRBD1. Germline trimming cut 8 bases from V and 1 base from J; bases unmatched to any gene: 20. The CDR3 is 19 residues long. The V gene's germline CDR1 is SNHLY and CDR2 FYNNEI. CDR3 coding DNA: TGTGCCAGCTTGACTCGACAGGGTAGACCCCCCCGGAGCAATCAGCCCCAGCATTTT. Amino acids: CASLTRQGRPPRSNQPQHF.

This clone has a handful of counts. The gene calls are TRBV5-4 and TRBJ2-3; weak D call: TRBD2 (7 bases). The germline gives CDR1 SGHNT, CDR2 YYREEE (reference sequence). With 0 bases removed from V and 0 bases from J, the gap between germline ends came to 14 bases. This CDR3 spans 17 amino acids. The CDR3 reads CASSLAEGGLSTDTQYF. The DNA of the CDR3 is TGTGCCAGCAGCTTGGCTGAGGGGGGGCTAAGCACAGATACGCAGTATTTT.

This clone was recorded only once. For the CDR3, the DNA is TGTGCCAGCAGTCCGGAAGGGGCAGGGGATACGCAGTATTTT. It yields the protein CASSPEGAGDTQYF. This sequence joins TRBV4-2 and TRBJ2-3, with TRBD1 as a possible D gene (5 bases). Germline V gives CDR1 LGHNA, CDR2 YNFKEQ. Trimming shortened V by 6 bases and J by 6 bases, and 16 bases separated the two germline ends. The CDR3 has 14 residues.

The J gene is TRBJ1-1, the V gene TRBV11-3, with 9 bases fitting TRBD1. The trim removed 5 bases at V and 1 base at J, leaving 5 bases unmatched. The CDR3 runs to 15 residues. Germline V CDR1 and CDR2: SGHNT, YENEEA. DNA for the CDR3: TGTGCCAGCAGCGCCAGACAGGGGGAGAACACTGAAGCTTTCTTT. It yields the protein CASSARQGENTEAFF.

J is TRBJ2-2 and V is TRBV5-6, with 12 bases identical to TRBD2. The CDR3 is 16 residues long. CDR1 SGHDT and CDR2 YYEEEE come from the germline V gene. After removal of 4 bases from V and 4 bases from J, the junction contained 5 bases not matched to a gene. CDR3 residues: CASSLAGGPITGELFF. As DNA, the CDR3 is TGTGCCAGCAGCCTAGCGGGGGGGCCCATCACCGGGGAGCTGTTTTTT.

This chain connects TRBV2 to TRBJ1-1; D is unclear. V lost 3 bases and J lost 5, with 10 bases in between. The CDR3 is 13 amino acids. Germline CDR1 SNHLY, CDR2 FYNNEI. In DNA, the CDR3 is TGTGCCAGCAGTGATAGTCTGGTGACTGAAGCTTTCTTT. Its translation is CASSDSLVTEAFF. Looking up the rest from reference TRBV2 and TRBJ1-1 gives the full variable domain: EPEVTQTPSHQVTQMGQEVILRCVPISNHLYFYWYRQILGQKVEFLVSFYNNEISEKSEIFDDQFSVERPDGSNFTLKIRSTKLEDSAMYFCASSDSLVTEAFFGQGTRLTVV.

The V and J genes are TRBV3-1 (or the pseudogene TRBV3-2) and TRBJ1-4, with a weak D call TRBD1 (5 bases). Germline-derived CDR1 and CDR2 are LGHDT and YNNKEL (reference sequence). V was cut by 2 bases and J by 3 bases, with 10 bases left in between. This CDR3 is built from 15 residues. CDR3 DNA sequence: TGTGCCAGCAGCCAAAGGGACTACTCTAATGAAAAACTGTTTTTT. Residues: CASSQRDYSNEKLFF.

This clone was observed a handful of times. The chain links TRBV19 to TRBJ1-5; possibly TRBD1 for D (5 bases). This CDR3 has 13 amino acids. V was trimmed by 4 bases and J by 5 bases, leaving 9 bases between them. Germline V gives CDR1 LNHDA, CDR2 SQIVND (reference sequence). The CDR3 bases are TGTGCCAGTAGTAAGGGGAGGGATCAGCCCCAGCATTTT. The encoded protein is CASSKGRDQPQHF.

V and J are TRBV7-9 and TRBJ2-5; 7 bases are a match to TRBD2. V shed 7 bases, J shed 1 base, and the junction held 9 bases outside the gene matches. Germline assignment: CDR1 SEHNR and CDR2 FQNEAQ (reference sequence). The CDR3 sequence is 15 residues long. In DNA form, the CDR3 reads TGTGCCAGCACCCGGGAGGCCGCGTTCCAAGAGACCCAGTACTTC. Translation gives CASTREAAFQETQYF.

V and J are TRBV7-3 and TRBJ2-2, with a tentative D call TRBD2 (5 bases). Trimming stripped 5 bases from V and 4 bases from J, with 8 bases between. Germline CDR1 SGHTA, CDR2 FQGTGA. This CDR3 has 13 residues. In DNA, the CDR3 is TGTGCCAGCAGCCAAGGACTCACCGGGGAGCTGTTTTTT. This translates into CASSQGLTGELFF.

This clone was counted at least ten times. The CDR3 DNA sequence: TGTGCCAGCAGCGATACCAACACGGGGGGTACGGCTGAAGCTTTCTTT. Its translation: CASSDTNTGGTAEAFF. This chain joins TRBV11-2 and TRBJ1-1; D may be TRBD1 (5 bases). CDR1 is SGHAT and CDR2 is FQNNGV in the germline V gene. The germline V and J ends were trimmed by 5 bases and 6 bases, with 22 bases remaining between them. This CDR3 comprises 16 residues.

The chain carries TRBV5-1 and TRBJ2-3, with 10 positions matching TRBD2. Germline CDR1 and CDR2: SGHRS and YFSETQ. V was pared by 2 bases and J by 5 bases, with 8 bases of the junction left unmatched. This CDR3 has 16 residues. CDR3 sequence: CASSFSGGPTKDTQYF. In DNA form, the CDR3 reads TGCGCCAGCAGCTTTAGCGGGGGGCCCACGAAAGATACGCAGTATTTT.